This TCR beta chain was observed in a study of Ad26.COV2.S vaccination and SARS-CoV-2 variants. TCRdb's table, derived via immunoSEQ multiplex PCR, lists solely in-frame clones and lacks some. The profile shows around 380,000 clones, roughly nine tenths of them singletons. Treatment of the sample: over 15 received Ad26.COV2.S at low or high dose, single or two shots; 5 received placebo; per-sample allocation not given. Sample collection was performed on day 63 after the first vaccine or placebo injection. This clone was counted between two and nine times. The sequenced sample was peripheral blood, obtained in a trial of Ad26.COV2.S vaccine versus placebo. This receptor was taken from a person between 18 and 65 years old who received the Ad26.COV2.S COVID-19 vaccine or a placebo.

CDR3 region: CASSHRVKGMNTEAFF. The DNA of the CDR3 is TGCGCCAGCAGCCATCGTGTTAAGGGAATGAACACTGAAGCTTTCTTT. V and J are TRBV4-1 and TRBJ1-1, with D hard to call. CDR1 is MGHRA, CDR2 YSYEKL, per germline. Trimming shortened V by 3 bases and J by 0 bases, and 14 bases separated the two germline ends. The CDR3 sequence is 16 residues long.